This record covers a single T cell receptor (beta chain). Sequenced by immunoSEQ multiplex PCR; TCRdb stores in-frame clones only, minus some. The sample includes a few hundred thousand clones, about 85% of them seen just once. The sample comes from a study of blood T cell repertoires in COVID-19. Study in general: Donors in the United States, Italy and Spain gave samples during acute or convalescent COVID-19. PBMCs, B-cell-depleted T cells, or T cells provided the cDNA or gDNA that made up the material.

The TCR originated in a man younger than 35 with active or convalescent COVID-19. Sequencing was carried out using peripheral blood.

The CDR3 nucleotides are TGCAGCGTTGAAGACCTTCCGGAGGCTTTCTTT. It codes for CSVEDLPEAFF. This rearrangement joins TRBV29-1 to TRBJ1-1; the D is unclear. The CDR3 contains 11 residues. Germline V lookup: CDR1 SQVTM, CDR2 ANQGSEA. Deletions cut 0 bases from V and 11 bases from J, with 10 bases between.